This T cell receptor beta chain was identified during a study of blood T cell repertoires in COVID-19. Study background: Whether acute or convalescent, the COVID-19 samples came from the United States, Italy and Spain.

Trimming at V came to 5 bases and at J to 3 bases, leaving 7 bases not matched to a gene. CDR3 length: 15 residues. Germline V CDR1 and CDR2: SEHNR, FQNEAQ (reference sequence). Original analysis: Using reference gene primer amplification, nucleated cell counts were estimated. Using immunoSEQ multiplex PCR, the repertoire was profiled, and TCRdb retains in-frame clones only, with some absent. V and J calls and clone size come straight from that table; D and trimming were deduced from the DNA. Counted here are over 200,000 clones, approximately 90% occurring once; the ten biggest clones make up 9.5% to 14%. Everyone who took part was roughly 18 to 89 years old, and they came from about 25 US areas. Clinical histories supplied by participants themselves formed the basis of cohort assignment.

Sample: PBMCs or T cells enriched from blood (not recorded which). This TCR derives from a man aged 30 to 45 who had recovered from COVID-19. This rearrangement joins TRBV7-9 to TRBJ1-1, with TRBD1 identical over 9 bases. The CDR3 sequence: CASSPDRGGHTEAFF. Here the CDR3 DNA reads TGTGCCAGCAGCCCGGACAGGGGCGGCCACACTGAAGCTTTCTTT.